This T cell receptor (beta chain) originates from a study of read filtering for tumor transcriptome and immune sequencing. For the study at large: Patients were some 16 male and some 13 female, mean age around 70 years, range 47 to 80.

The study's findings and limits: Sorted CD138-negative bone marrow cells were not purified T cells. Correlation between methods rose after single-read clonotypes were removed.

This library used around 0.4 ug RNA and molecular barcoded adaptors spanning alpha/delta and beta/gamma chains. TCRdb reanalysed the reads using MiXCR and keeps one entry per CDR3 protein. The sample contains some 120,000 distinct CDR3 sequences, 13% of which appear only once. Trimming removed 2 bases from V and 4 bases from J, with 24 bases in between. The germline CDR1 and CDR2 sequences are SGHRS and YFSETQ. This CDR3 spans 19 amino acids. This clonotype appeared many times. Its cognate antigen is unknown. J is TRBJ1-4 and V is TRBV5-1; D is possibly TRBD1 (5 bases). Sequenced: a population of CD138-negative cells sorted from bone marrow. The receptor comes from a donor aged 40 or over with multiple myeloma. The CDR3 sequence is CASSFDFSGVSRNNEKLFF. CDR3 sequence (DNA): TGCGCCAGCAGCTTCGACTTCTCGGGGGTCTCCAGGAATAATGAAAAACTGTTTTTT.